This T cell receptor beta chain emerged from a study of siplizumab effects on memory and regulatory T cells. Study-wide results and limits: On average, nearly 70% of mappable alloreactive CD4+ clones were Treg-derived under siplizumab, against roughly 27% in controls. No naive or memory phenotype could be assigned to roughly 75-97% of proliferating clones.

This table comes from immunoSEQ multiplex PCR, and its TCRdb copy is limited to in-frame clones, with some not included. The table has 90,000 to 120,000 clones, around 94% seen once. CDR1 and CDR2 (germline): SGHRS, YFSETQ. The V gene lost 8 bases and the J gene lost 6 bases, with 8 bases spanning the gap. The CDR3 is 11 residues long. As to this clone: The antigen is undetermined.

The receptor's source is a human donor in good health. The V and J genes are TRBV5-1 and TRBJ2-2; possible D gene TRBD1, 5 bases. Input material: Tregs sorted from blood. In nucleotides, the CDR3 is TGCGCCAGTCAGGGATCCGGGGAGCTGTTTTTT. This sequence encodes CASQGSGELFF. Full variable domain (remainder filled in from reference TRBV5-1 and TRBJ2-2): KAGVTQTPRYLIKTRGQQVTLSCSPISGHRSVSWYQQTPGQGLQFLFEYFSETQRNKGNFPGRFSGRQFSNSRSEMNVSTLELGDSALYLCASQGSGELFFGEGSRLTVL.